What follows describes a single T cell receptor (beta chain). Its antigen remains unidentified. Sequenced by immunoSEQ multiplex PCR; TCRdb stores in-frame clones only, minus some. The profile shows more than 110,000 clones, around nine tenths of them singletons. This sample was taken from a study of T cell responses to AZD1222 COVID-19 vaccine. Study context: It was second doses at about 4 or about 12 weeks that were pooled. Study-level points and caveats: No repertoire was sampled before or during the peak T cell response, only after it.

Germline V gene data show CDR1 as SGHAT and CDR2 as FQNNGV. Trimming took off 2 bases at V and 7 bases at J, with 12 bases between the two ends. The CDR3 spans 15 residues. The sequence was obtained from an adult in good health. Specimen: peripheral blood, collected on day 0 of AZD1222 vaccination. The gene calls are TRBV11-2 and TRBJ2-6; D gene uncertain. CDR3 coding DNA: TGTGCCAGCAGCTTACAGGTATTAAGAGCCAACGTCCTGACTTTC. It specifies CASSLQVLRANVLTF.